This T cell receptor (beta chain) emerged from a study of regulatory T cells in long-lasting Graves disease. V was shortened by 11 bases and J by 0 bases, with 17 bases between the two germline ends. This CDR3 is 15 amino acids long. The germline CDR1 and CDR2 sequences are MDHEN and SYDVKM. According to the study, TCR beta libraries were built with iRepertoire HTBI primers and CDR3-region Arm-PCR. Each CDR3 protein gets one entry after TCRdb re-called the multiplex PCR reads with MiXCR. The table includes hundreds of thousands of distinct CDR3 sequences, approximately 15% detected once. Specified time point: newly diagnosed GD, antithyroid drugs for less than 3 months. PBMCs provided the RNA from which the TCR library was made. This clonotype was seen at least ten times. The same data also contributed to another study, on T cells in Graves' hyperthyroidism and ophthalmopathy. From that study: Patients between 18 and 65 years old had hyperthyroidism, newly diagnosed and lasting under 2 months.

The chain joins TRBV28 to TRBJ2-4; D is perhaps TRBD2 (7 bases). This TCR came from a woman in her twenties or thirties with Graves disease. Sequenced here: peripheral blood mononuclear cells (PBMCs), sampled at new diagnosis, from a patient treated with antithyroid drugs. As DNA, the CDR3 is TGTGCCTGCGGGGGCTCCGGTCGAGCCAAAAACATTCAGTACTTC. Translated, it gives CACGGSGRAKNIQYF.